Presented here are 27 T cell receptor beta chains from one specimen sequenced in a study of regulatory T cells in long-lasting Graves disease (dated by TCRdb to about 2021). Library preparation was by multiplex PCR. The sequencing machine was an Illumina HiSeq 4000. TCR beta libraries were built with iRepertoire HTBI primers and Arm-PCR amplification of CDR3 regions. Starting from the raw public reads, TCRdb applied fastp trimming at Q25, assembled clones with MiXCR and retained in-frame beta chains. Entries are consolidated by CDR3 protein sequence, retaining the most common genes and DNA. The sample profile shows some 440,000 distinct CDR3 sequences; about a fifth of them were found once. Jointly, the top ten make up about 7.8% of the sample. Per the publication, the time point label means: persistent/refractory GD, antithyroid drugs over 5 years with positive TRAb. RNA was extracted from PBMCs in TRIzol for both TCR sequencing and RNA sequencing.

The sequencing used peripheral blood mononuclear cells (PBMCs), collected when the disease was refractory, from a patient treated with antithyroid drugs. These receptors were collected from a female donor with Graves disease.

This clonotype was recorded at least ten times. This chain joins TRBV28 and TRBJ2-2; 8 bases map to TRBD1. Germline CDR1 MDHEN, CDR2 SYDVKM. V shed 9 bases, J shed 2 bases, and the junction held 11 bases outside the gene matches. The CDR3 has 16 residues. CDR3 amino acids: CASTMGGQGNTGELFF. The CDR3 nucleotides read TGTGCCAGTACTATGGGCGGACAGGGAAACACCGGGGAGCTGTTTTTT.

This clonotype was counted at least ten times. J is TRBJ2-1 and V is TRBV27; 8 bases line up with TRBD1. Looked up from germline, CDR1 is MNHEY and CDR2 is SMNVEV (reference sequence). Unmatched junction bases numbered 6, after V lost 5 bases and J lost 3 bases. The CDR3 runs 15 residues. The CDR3 protein is CASSLGQGGYNEQFF. The CDR3 DNA reads TGTGCCAGCAGTCTCGGACAGGGTGGCTACAATGAGCAGTTCTTC.

There are many counts of this clonotype. The chain carries TRBV27 and TRBJ1-5; 9 positions agree with TRBD1. V was clipped by 5 bases and J by 4 bases; unmatched bases: 9. The CDR3 is 16 amino acids. In germline, CDR1 is MNHEY, CDR2 SMNVEV (reference sequence). The CDR3, as DNA: TGTGCCAGCAGTCCATCTCCGGGACAGGGAAATCAGCCCCAGCATTTT. Translation: CASSPSPGQGNQPQHF.

This clonotype has ten or more counts. This chain links TRBV20-1 with TRBJ1-6, with no clear D. The CDR3 spans 9 residues. The germline V and J ends were trimmed by 4 bases and 18 bases, with 10 bases remaining between them. Germline V gene data show CDR1 as DFQATT and CDR2 as SNEGSKA (reference sequence). Here the CDR3 DNA reads TGCAGTGCTACTCCAGGAACCCACTTT. This codes for CSATPGTHF.

This clonotype was counted between two and nine times. This chain joins TRBV29-1 and TRBJ2-7; 9 nucleotides align to TRBD1. Trimming cost V 6 bases and J 1 base; bases outside gene matches: 4. This CDR3 is built from 13 residues. Germline V CDR1 and CDR2: SQVTM, ANQGSEA. The CDR3 DNA follows: TGCAGCGTCGTGACAGGGGGATCCTACGAGCAGTACTTC. Translation: CSVVTGGSYEQYF.

This clonotype was seen many times. The rearrangement links TRBV3-1 to TRBJ2-7, with 9 nucleotides matching TRBD2. Trimming at V came to 5 bases and at J to 5 bases, leaving 10 bases not matched to a gene. This CDR3 comprises 15 residues. CDR1 is LGHDT, CDR2 YNNKEL, per germline (reference sequence). The CDR3 sequence is CASSELGLANDEQYF. The CDR3, as DNA: TGTGCCAGCAGCGAACTGGGACTAGCTAACGACGAGCAGTACTTC.

This clonotype has a count of ten or more. The rearrangement links TRBV11-2 to TRBJ2-4; D gene unclear. The germline V and J ends were trimmed by 2 bases and 1 base, with 9 bases remaining between them. This CDR3 region has 15 residues. The germline gives CDR1 SGHAT, CDR2 FQNNGV. CDR3 DNA: TGTGCCAGCAGCTTAAATCGTGGCGCCAAAAACATTCAGTACTTC. Translation: CASSLNRGAKNIQYF. The full variable domain, rest sourced from reference TRBV11-2 and TRBJ2-4, is EAGVAQSPRYKIIEKRQSVAFWCNPISGHATLYWYQQILGQGPKLLIQFQNNGVVDDSQLPKDRFSAERLKGVDSTLKIQPAKLEDSAVYLCASSLNRGAKNIQYFGAGTRLSVL.

This clonotype has only a few counts. The chain employs TRBV20-1 and TRBJ1-1; tentative D call: TRBD1 (5 bases). The CDR3 totals 12 residues. Trimming shortened V by 1 base and J by 8 bases, and 11 bases separated the two germline ends. CDR1 is DFQATT, CDR2 SNEGSKA, per germline (reference sequence). CDR3 sequence: CSARGEGVEAFF. The CDR3 DNA reads as TGCAGTGCTAGAGGCGAAGGGGTCGAAGCTTTCTTT.

The sample holds many counts of this clonotype. The V gene is TRBV6-5, the J gene TRBJ2-5, with D unresolved. This CDR3 is built from 17 residues. The V and J ends lost 0 bases and 0 bases respectively, with 14 bases between them. Germline V lookup: CDR1 MNHEY, CDR2 SVGAGI. CDR3 nucleotide sequence: TGTGCCAGCAGTTACTCGGTCAAATCTGCCAACCAAGAGACCCAGTACTTC. It codes for CASSYSVKSANQETQYF.

A single count supports this clonotype. Possible read error: a much larger clone is one base away. This rearrangement joins TRBV6-2 or TRBV6-3 to TRBJ2-2; D might be TRBD1 (6 bases). Between the trimmed V and J ends, which lost 0 bases and 3 bases, there was a span of 11 bases. The germline V gene encodes CDR1 MNHEY and CDR2 SVGEGT. The CDR3 consists of 16 residues. In DNA form, the CDR3 reads TGTGCCAGCAGTTACTCCAGACAGGCGGACACCGGGGAGCTGTTTTTT. This translates into CASSYSRQADTGELFF.

This clonotype was counted between two and nine times. This sequence joins TRBV6-5 and TRBJ2-2; 12 bases are a match to TRBD2. The CDR3 length is 18 residues. The trim removed 2 bases at V and 5 bases at J, leaving 9 bases unmatched. The V gene's germline CDR1 is MNHEY and CDR2 SVGAGI. As DNA, the CDR3 is TGTGCCAGCAGTTACCTGACTAGCGGGAGAAGGTTTACCGGGGAGCTGTTTTTT. It yields the protein CASSYLTSGRRFTGELFF.

In this sample, this clonotype turned up many times. The chain carries TRBV20-1 and TRBJ2-7; D is unresolved. Germline-derived CDR1 and CDR2 are DFQATT and SNEGSKA (reference sequence). The CDR3 length is 12 residues. The germline V and J ends were trimmed by 3 bases and 1 base, with 7 bases remaining between them. CDR3 loop: CSARWGSYEQYF. In nucleotides, the CDR3 is TGCAGTGCTAGGTGGGGTTCCTACGAGCAGTACTTC.

This clonotype has at least ten counts. The V gene is TRBV6-1, the J gene TRBJ2-7, with a tentative D call TRBD1 (6 bases). The CDR3 runs 15 residues. V was cut by 3 bases and J by 0 bases, with 12 bases left in between. Germline V lookup: CDR1 MNHNS, CDR2 SASEGT. CDR3 protein: CASSDLRDNSYEQYF. In DNA, the CDR3 is TGTGCCAGCAGTGATCTCCGGGACAACTCCTACGAGCAGTACTTC.

The chain joins TRBV7-8 to TRBJ2-1; TRBD2 aligns across 7 bases. CDR1 SGHVS and CDR2 FQNEAQ come from the germline V gene. The trim removed 0 bases at V and 0 bases at J, leaving 5 bases unmatched. The CDR3 consists of 17 residues. The CDR3, as DNA: TGTGCCAGCAGCTTAGCAAGGCTAGCGGTCTCCTACAATGAGCAGTTCTTC. Its translation is CASSLARLAVSYNEQFF.

This clonotype was seen a few times. J is TRBJ1-2 and V is TRBV18; no reliable D call. The germline CDR1 and CDR2 sequences are KGHSH and LQKENI. The V gene lost 3 bases and the J gene lost 8 bases, with 13 bases spanning the gap. CDR3 length: 13 residues. The CDR3 here is CASSPTELEGYTF. The DNA of the CDR3 is TGTGCCAGCTCACCCACTGAGCTGGAAGGCTACACCTTC.

The chain joins TRBV4-1 to TRBJ1-4; D unresolved. V lost 1 base to trimming and J lost 3 bases, with 9 bases between them. Germline values: CDR1 MGHRA, CDR2 YSYEKL. This CDR3 is 15 amino acids long. CDR3 sequence reads: CASSQAEASNEKLFF. DNA of the CDR3: TGCGCCAGCAGCCAAGCCGAAGCTTCTAATGAAAAACTGTTTTTT.

This clonotype showed up just a few times. The genes are TRBV9 and TRBJ2-4; D uncertain. Germline CDR1 is SGDLS and CDR2 is YYNGEE. This CDR3 region has 15 residues. V was pared by 0 bases and J by 0 bases, with 7 bases between. CDR3 in DNA: TGTGCCAGCAGCGTAGGTGGGGTAGCCAAAAACATTCAGTACTTC. Protein: CASSVGGVAKNIQYF. Supplemented by reference TRBV9 and TRBJ2-4, the full variable domain reads DSGVTQTPKHLITATGQRVTLRCSPRSGDLSVYWYQQSLDQGLQFLIQYYNGEERAKGNILERFSAQQFPDLHSELNLSSLELGDSALYFCASSVGGVAKNIQYFGAGTRLSVL.

Only a few counts were recorded for this clonotype. The chain combines TRBV20-1 with TRBJ2-1, with 12 positions matching TRBD2. Germline V CDR1 and CDR2: DFQATT, SNEGSKA (reference sequence). Trimming removed 0 bases from V and 12 bases from J; junction bases left unmatched: 18. This CDR3 is 18 amino acids long. CDR3 sequence: CSARDPRTSGAPYRGQFF. The CDR3 DNA is TGCAGTGCTAGAGACCCAAGGACTAGCGGGGCACCCTACAGGGGGCAGTTCTTC.

The sample holds a few counts of this clonotype. The genes are TRBV10-3 and TRBJ2-7; D not resolved. The CDR3 is made up of 13 amino acids. Germline CDR1 is ENHRY and CDR2 is SYGVKD. The CDR3 is CASNEQSSYEQYF. The CDR3 DNA follows: TGTGCATCCAACGAGCAGAGCTCCTACGAGCAGTACTTC.

This clonotype turned up a few times. The chain couples TRBV25-1 to TRBJ1-1, with D hard to call. This CDR3 spans 12 amino acids. Trimming shortened V by 1 base and J by 12 bases, and 12 bases separated the two germline ends. Germline V gene sequence: CDR1 MGHDK, CDR2 SYGVNS. CDR3 residues: CASSESWEMTFF. The CDR3 bases are TGTGCCAGCAGTGAATCCTGGGAAATGACTTTCTTT.

This clonotype was counted many times. The J gene is TRBJ2-5, the V gene TRBV11-1; no firm D call. The CDR3 covers 15 residues. Germline CDR1 SGHAT, CDR2 FQDESV (reference sequence). The germline V and J ends were trimmed by 5 bases and 0 bases, with 13 bases remaining between them. The CDR3, as DNA: TGTGCCAGCAGCCCACTCCCGCTATACCAAGAGACCCAGTACTTC. This sequence encodes CASSPLPLYQETQYF.

This clonotype was seen repeatedly, ten times or more. The gene calls are TRBV2 and TRBJ2-7; possibly TRBD2 for D (5 bases). Trimming took 1 base from V and 5 from J, leaving 15 bases between them. Germline V gene lookup returns CDR1 SNHLY and CDR2 FYNNEI. This CDR3 has 15 residues. The CDR3 spells CASSEVASIMNEQYF. As DNA, the CDR3 is TGTGCCAGCAGTGAAGTGGCTAGCATAATGAACGAGCAGTACTTC.

This clonotype was recorded many times. The chain combines TRBV7-2 with TRBJ2-7; a weak D match, TRBD1 (6 bases). V was cut by 2 bases and J by 2 bases, with 10 bases left in between. CDR3 length: 14 amino acids. CDR1 and CDR2 (germline): SGHTA, FQGNSA. DNA for the CDR3: TGTGCCAGCAGCTTACAGGGGCCCACCTACGAGCAGTACTTC. Its translation: CASSLQGPTYEQYF.

The DNA of the CDR3 is TGTGCCAGCAGCTTGGGACAGGGATCGCATGGCTACACCTTC. It translates to CASSLGQGSHGYTF. The chain combines TRBV9 with TRBJ1-2; 9 bases are shared with TRBD1. CDR3 length equals 14 residues. After removal of 4 bases from V and 6 bases from J, the junction contained 7 bases not matched to a gene. The germline CDR1 and CDR2 sequences are SGDLS and YYNGEE.

This clonotype was seen a few times. V gene TRBV27 combines with J gene TRBJ1-6; 7 bases align to TRBD1. Per germline, CDR1 MNHEY and CDR2 SMNVEV (reference sequence). Germline trimming cut 4 bases from V and 10 bases from J; bases unmatched to any gene: 4. The CDR3 loop spans 13 amino acids. The CDR3 is CASSYRGRSPLHF. The CDR3 bases are TGTGCCAGCAGTTATAGGGGGCGGTCACCCCTCCACTTT.

The chain links TRBV27 to TRBJ2-7; TRBD2 aligns across 8 bases. The CDR3 has 14 residues. The J segment lost 1 base and the V segment lost 7 bases, leaving 6 bases of the junction unmatched. In germline, CDR1 is MNHEY, CDR2 SMNVEV (reference sequence). CDR3 in DNA: TGTGCCAGCATCGGGGGGGCTCGTTCCTACGAGCAGTACTTC. Translation: CASIGGARSYEQYF.

V and J are TRBV18 and TRBJ1-1; unclear D gene. V lost 4 bases and J 3 bases, leaving 9 bases between the germline ends. This CDR3 is built from 13 residues. Germline V gene data show CDR1 as KGHSH and CDR2 as LQKENI. CDR3 region: CASSRVQYTEAFF. In DNA, the CDR3 is TGTGCCAGCTCACGCGTGCAGTACACTGAAGCTTTCTTT.